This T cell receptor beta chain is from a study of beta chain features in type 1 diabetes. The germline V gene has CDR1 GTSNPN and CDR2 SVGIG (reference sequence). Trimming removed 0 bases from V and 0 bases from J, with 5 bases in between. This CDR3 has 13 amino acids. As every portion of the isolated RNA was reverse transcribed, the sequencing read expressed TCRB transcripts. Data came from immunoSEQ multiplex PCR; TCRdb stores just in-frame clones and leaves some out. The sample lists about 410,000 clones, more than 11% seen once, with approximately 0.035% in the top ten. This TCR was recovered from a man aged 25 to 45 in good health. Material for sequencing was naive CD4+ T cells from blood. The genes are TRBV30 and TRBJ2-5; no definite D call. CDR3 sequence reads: CAWSVGHQETQYF. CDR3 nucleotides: TGTGCCTGGAGTGTAGGGCACCAAGAGACCCAGTACTTC.